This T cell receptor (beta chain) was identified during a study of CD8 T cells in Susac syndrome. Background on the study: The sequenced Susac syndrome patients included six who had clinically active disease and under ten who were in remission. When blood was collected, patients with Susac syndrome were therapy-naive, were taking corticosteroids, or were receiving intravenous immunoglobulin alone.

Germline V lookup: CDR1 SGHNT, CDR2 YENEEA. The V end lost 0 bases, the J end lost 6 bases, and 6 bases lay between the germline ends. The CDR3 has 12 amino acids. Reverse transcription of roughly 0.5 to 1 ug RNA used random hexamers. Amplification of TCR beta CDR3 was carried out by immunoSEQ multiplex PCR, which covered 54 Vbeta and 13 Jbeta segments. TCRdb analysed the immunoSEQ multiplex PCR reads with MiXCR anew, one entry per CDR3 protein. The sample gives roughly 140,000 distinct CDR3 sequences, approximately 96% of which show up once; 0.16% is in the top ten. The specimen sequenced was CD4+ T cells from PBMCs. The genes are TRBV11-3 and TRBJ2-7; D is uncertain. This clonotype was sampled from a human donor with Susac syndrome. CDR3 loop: CASSLDRREQYF. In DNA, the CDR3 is TGTGCCAGCAGCTTAGATCGACGCGAGCAGTACTTC.